In this sample, the clone carrying this T cell receptor beta chain turned up a few times. Its antigen is currently unknown. Expressed TCRB transcripts were sequenced because the entire RNA isolate underwent reverse transcription. Clones were read by immunoSEQ multiplex PCR, and TCRdb kept only the in-frame ones, dropping some. Among about 660,000 clones listed, about 14% were seen once. This sample was included in a study of beta chain features in type 1 diabetes. Across the whole study: Healthy donors and patients showed comparable age, gender and cell yields.

Germline lookup yields CDR1 MDHEN and CDR2 SYDVKM. The germline V and J ends were trimmed by 4 bases and 0 bases, with 16 bases remaining between them. The CDR3 is made up of 16 amino acids. The study's findings and limits: Type 1 diabetes patients had VDJ junctions that carried fewer insertions and more deletions. A moderate, significant TCRB CDR3 shortening appeared in type 1 diabetes across four CD4+ subsets.

Sequenced: naive CD4+ T cells from blood. The rearrangement joins TRBV28 to TRBJ2-7; D might be TRBD2 (6 bases). This sequence was found in a man between 18 and 29 years old with type 1 diabetes. CDR3 sequence (DNA): TGTGCCAGCAGTTCGGCGGGGACGGACCTCTCCTACGAGCAGTACTTC. It translates to CASSSAGTDLSYEQYF.